This T cell receptor beta chain was observed in a study of blood T cell repertoires in COVID-19. Overall study context: Both acute and convalescent COVID-19 samples were obtained from the United States, Italy and Spain.

This table comes from immunoSEQ multiplex PCR, and its TCRdb copy is limited to in-frame clones, with some not included. The table shows roughly 200,000 clones, with more than 75% occurring only once. What was sequenced was peripheral blood. The sequence came from a woman older than 75 with acute or convalescent COVID-19.

The CDR3 DNA reads as TGTGCCAGCAGCCAGTCCGGGACTGGGGGTAATACCCAGTACTTC. It yields the protein CASSQSGTGGNTQYF. The V and J genes are TRBV4-2 and TRBJ2-5, with D possibly being TRBD2 (6 bases). The CDR3 has 15 amino acids. The germline V gene has CDR1 LGHNA and CDR2 YNFKEQ. The V gene lost 3 bases and the J gene lost 8 bases, with 19 bases spanning the gap.